What follows are 18 T cell receptor beta chains derived from one specimen sequenced in a study of Ad26.COV2.S vaccination and SARS-CoV-2 variants. Produced via immunoSEQ multiplex PCR; TCRdb's table is partial and in-frame only. The repertoire holds hundreds of thousands of clones, with 75% to 90% as singletons. Noted treatment: about 20 received Ad26.COV2.S at low or high dose, single or two shots; 5 received placebo; per-sample allocation not given. Day 63 after the first injection of vaccine or placebo was the sampling time. The source material was peripheral blood, sampled in a trial of Ad26.COV2.S vaccine versus placebo. These receptor sequences come from a person aged 18-60 years who received the Ad26.COV2.S COVID-19 vaccine or a placebo.

The V gene is TRBV7-9, the J gene TRBJ2-5, with no clear D. The V end lost 0 bases, the J end lost 5 bases, and 10 bases lay between the germline ends. The CDR3 is 14 residues long. Germline V gene data show CDR1 as SEHNR and CDR2 as FQNEAQ (reference sequence). CDR3 DNA: TGTGCCAGCAGCTTAGCGCTCGCCGGGGAGACCCAGTACTTC. Protein sequence: CASSLALAGETQYF.

The CDR3 nucleotides read TGTGCCAGCAGTTACTCGGGACAGGGAATCGCTGAAGCTTTCTTT. It is translated as CASSYSGQGIAEAFF. This chain connects TRBV6-2 or TRBV6-3 to TRBJ1-1; 9 bases fit TRBD1. This CDR3 has 15 amino acids. From germline, CDR1 is MNHEY and CDR2 SVGEGT. The junction had 5 bases not matched to a gene; V was cut back by 0 bases and J by 6 bases.

The chain recombines TRBV6-2 or TRBV6-3 with TRBJ1-1; D is uncertain. Per germline, CDR1 MNHEY and CDR2 SVGEGT. The CDR3 has 14 amino acids. V was pared by 6 bases and J by 5 bases, with 16 bases between. DNA of the CDR3: TGTGCCAGCAGCTTCCTTGTTGAGAGGACTGAAGCTTTCTTT. Protein: CASSFLVERTEAFF.

This clone was detected a few times. DNA of the CDR3: TGCGCCAGCAGTCTGGGGTTCACCGGGGAGCTGTTTTTT. Its protein product is CASSLGFTGELFF. This chain connects TRBV4-1 to TRBJ2-2; unclear D gene. The ends were cut back, 6 bases at V and 4 bases at J, with 9 bases in the middle. The CDR3 consists of 13 residues. Germline V gene lookup returns CDR1 MGHRA and CDR2 YSYEKL.

V usage is TRBV27 and J usage is TRBJ1-3; D is ambiguous. CDR3 length: 14 amino acids. Deletions cut 2 bases from V and 1 base from J, with 6 bases between. CDR1 is MNHEY, CDR2 SMNVEV, per germline (reference sequence). In DNA, the CDR3 is TGTGCCAGCAGTTTACACGGGTCTGGAAACACCATATATTTT. The encoded protein is CASSLHGSGNTIYF.

The V and J genes are TRBV5-1 and TRBJ2-4; D unclear. Germline V gene lookup returns CDR1 SGHRS and CDR2 YFSETQ. The CDR3 has 14 amino acids. The V gene lost 0 bases and the J gene lost 5 bases, with 9 bases spanning the gap. CDR3 nucleotides: TGCGCCAGCAGCTTGGGATCCCCCCAAAACATTCAGTACTTC. Translated: CASSLGSPQNIQYF.

The chain recombines TRBV5-1 with TRBJ2-2; 9 bases map to TRBD1. This CDR3 has 16 amino acids. Germline CDR1 and CDR2: SGHRS and YFSETQ. With V trimmed by 6 bases and J by 1 base, 7 bases remained unmatched. The CDR3 bases are TGCGCCAGCACCGCGGGACAGGGAATGAACACCGGGGAGCTGTTTTTT. It is translated as CASTAGQGMNTGELFF.

J is TRBJ2-7 and V is TRBV18, with TRBD1 matching 9 bases. The CDR3 has 15 residues. CDR1 is KGHSH and CDR2 is LQKENI in the germline V gene. V was clipped by 4 bases and J by 6 bases; unmatched bases: 10. The CDR3 coding sequence is TGTGCCAGCTCACTTCCGGGACAGGGTCAGCTCGAGCAGTACTTC. Its translation: CASSLPGQGQLEQYF.

This clone has at least ten counts. J is TRBJ1-2 and V is TRBV2; D unclear. Germline CDR1 reads SNHLY; CDR2 reads FYNNEI. The CDR3 runs to 13 residues. Trimming shortened V by 2 bases and J by 6 bases, and 10 bases separated the two germline ends. This CDR3 reads CASSEQSLDGYTF. In DNA, the CDR3 is TGTGCCAGCAGTGAACAATCTTTGGATGGCTACACCTTC.

V gene TRBV28 combines with J gene TRBJ1-5; TRBD1 might be the D (5 bases). Germline V gives CDR1 MDHEN, CDR2 SYDVKM. CDR3 length equals 15 residues. Deletions cut 3 bases from V and 3 bases from J, with 12 bases between. CDR3 in DNA: TGTGCCAGCAGTTTCCAGGGTTCTAACAATCAGCCCCAGCATTTT. Translation gives CASSFQGSNNQPQHF. The full variable domain, in which reference TRBV28 and TRBJ1-5 provide the parts outside the CDR3, is DVKVTQSSRYLVKRTGEKVFLECVQDMDHENMFWYRQDPGLGLRLIYFSYDVKMKEKGDIPEGYSVSREKKERFSLILESASTNQTSMYLCASSFQGSNNQPQHFGDGTRLSIL.

The CDR3 loop reads CASSLGQGLATNEKLFF. The CDR3 DNA reads TGTGCCAGCAGCTTGGGACAGGGCCTAGCAACTAATGAAAAACTGTTTTTT. This rearrangement joins TRBV5-6 to TRBJ1-4, with 7 positions matching TRBD1. This CDR3 is built from 17 residues. V lost 0 bases and J lost 0; bases outside the gene matches: 5. Per germline, CDR1 SGHDT and CDR2 YYEEEE.

CDR3 sequence reads: CASSRGMETEAFF. CDR3 DNA: TGTGCCAGCAGTCGGGGGATGGAGACTGAAGCTTTCTTT. This sequence joins TRBV12-3 or TRBV12-4 and TRBJ1-1, with D possibly TRBD1 on 5 matching bases. The V end lost 5 bases, the J end lost 5 bases, and 12 bases lay between the germline ends. The CDR3 runs 13 residues.

The rearrangement links TRBV5-4 to TRBJ2-5, with TRBD2 matching 13 bases. The CDR3 extends over 14 amino acids. Germline V gives CDR1 SGHNT, CDR2 YYREEE (reference sequence). V dropped 6 bases and J dropped 3; count of bases not matched to a gene: 2. CDR3 sequence (DNA): TGTGCCAGCACCACTAGCGGGAGGGAAGAGACCCAGTACTTC. Translated, it gives CASTTSGREETQYF.

The chain links TRBV7-9 to TRBJ2-1; 7 bases agree with TRBD2. Trimming took 2 bases from V and 4 from J; bases not matched to a gene: 8. CDR1 is SEHNR and CDR2 is FQNEAQ in the germline V gene (reference sequence). The CDR3 is 16 residues long. The CDR3 loop reads CASSLSVRELYNEQFF. CDR3 nucleotide sequence: TGTGCCAGCAGCTTATCCGTGCGGGAGTTGTACAATGAGCAGTTCTTC. Supplemented by reference TRBV7-9 and TRBJ2-1, the full variable domain reads DTGVSQNPRHKITKRGQNVTFRCDPISEHNRLYWYRQTLGQGPEFLTYFQNEAQLEKSRLLSDRFSAERPKGSFSTLEIQRTEQGDSAMYLCASSLSVRELYNEQFFGPGTRLTVL.

The rearrangement links TRBV24-1 to TRBJ2-1; D is unresolved. Trimming pared 3 bases from V and 3 bases from J, leaving 14 bases between. Germline CDR1 and CDR2: KGHDR and SFDVKD. The CDR3 has 16 residues. The CDR3 spells CATSDSWAKGYNEQFF. The CDR3 nucleotides are TGTGCCACCAGTGATAGCTGGGCTAAGGGCTACAATGAGCAGTTCTTC.

The chain has TRBV7-2 and TRBJ1-2; TRBD1 matches at 7 bases. The germline V gene has CDR1 SGHTA and CDR2 FQGNSA. With 5 bases clipped from V and 4 bases from J, the junction kept 7 bases outside the gene matches. This CDR3 is 14 amino acids long. CDR3 sequence: CASSLQGTPYGYTF. DNA of the CDR3: TGTGCCAGCAGCCTACAGGGGACTCCCTATGGCTACACCTTC.

V usage is TRBV28 and J usage is TRBJ1-5; tentatively, D is TRBD1 (5 bases). Trimming removed 5 bases from V and 6 bases from J, with 17 bases in between. Germline V gene sequence: CDR1 MDHEN, CDR2 SYDVKM. The CDR3 covers 15 residues. The CDR3 coding sequence is TGTGCCAGCAGTCCCGGGGCAGGGAGGACTCAGCCCCAGCATTTT. Protein product: CASSPGAGRTQPQHF.

The rearrangement joins TRBV6-2 or TRBV6-3 to TRBJ1-1; 8 bases map to TRBD1. J was trimmed by 0 bases and V by 2 bases; bases with no gene match: 11. CDR3 length equals 18 residues. The germline gives CDR1 MNHEY, CDR2 SVGEGT. CDR3 amino acids: CASSYPQGAPTMNTEAFF. The DNA for the CDR3 is TGTGCCAGCAGTTACCCTCAGGGGGCGCCCACGATGAACACTGAAGCTTTCTTT.